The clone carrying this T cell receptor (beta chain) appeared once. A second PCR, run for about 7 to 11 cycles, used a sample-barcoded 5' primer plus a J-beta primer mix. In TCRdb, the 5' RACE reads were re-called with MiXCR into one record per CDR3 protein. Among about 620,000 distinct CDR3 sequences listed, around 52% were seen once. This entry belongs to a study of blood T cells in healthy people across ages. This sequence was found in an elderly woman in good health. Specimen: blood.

The CDR3 region has the DNA TGTGCCAGCAGCCAAGGGGCGTCCCTAAGGGAGACCCAGTACTTC. Translating gives CASSQGASLRETQYF. The chain uses TRBV3-1 and TRBJ2-5; D unclear. The CDR3 is 15 amino acids. Trimming removed 1 base from V and 5 bases from J, with 14 bases in between. Germline values: CDR1 LGHDT, CDR2 YNNKEL (reference sequence).